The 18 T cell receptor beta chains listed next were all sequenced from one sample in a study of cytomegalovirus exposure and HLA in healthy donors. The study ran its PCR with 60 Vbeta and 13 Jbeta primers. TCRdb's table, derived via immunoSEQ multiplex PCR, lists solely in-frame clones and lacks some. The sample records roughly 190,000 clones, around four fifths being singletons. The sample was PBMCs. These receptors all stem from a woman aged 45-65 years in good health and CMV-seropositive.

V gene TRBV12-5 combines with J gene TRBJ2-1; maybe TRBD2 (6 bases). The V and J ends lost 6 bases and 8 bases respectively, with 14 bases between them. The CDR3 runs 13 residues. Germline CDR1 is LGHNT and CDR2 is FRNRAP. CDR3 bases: TGTGCTAGTGGGGGAACTAGCTTCGATGAGCAGTTCTTC. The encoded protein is CASGGTSFDEQFF.

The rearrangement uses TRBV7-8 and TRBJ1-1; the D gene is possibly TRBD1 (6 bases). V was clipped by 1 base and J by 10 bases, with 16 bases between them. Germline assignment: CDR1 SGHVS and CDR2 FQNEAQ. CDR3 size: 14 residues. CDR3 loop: CASSLVQGGRGAFF. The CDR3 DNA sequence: TGTGCCAGCAGCTTAGTACAGGGAGGGCGGGGAGCTTTCTTT.

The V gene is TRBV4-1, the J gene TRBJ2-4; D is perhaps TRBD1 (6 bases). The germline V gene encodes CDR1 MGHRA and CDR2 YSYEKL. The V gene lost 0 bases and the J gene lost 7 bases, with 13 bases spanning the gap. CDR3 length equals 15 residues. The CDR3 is CASSQDGQGMNIQYF. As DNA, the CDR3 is TGCGCCAGCAGCCAAGATGGGCAGGGGATGAACATTCAGTACTTC.

The CDR3 coding sequence is TGTGCCTCCCCCCACGGGAGGATGAGGACTGAAGCTTTCTTT. It encodes CASPHGRMRTEAFF. The V call is TRBV30, the J call TRBJ1-1; D is undetermined. Looked up from germline, CDR1 is GTSNPN and CDR2 is SVGIG (reference sequence). V was cut by 7 bases and J by 5 bases, with 20 bases left in between. The CDR3 is made up of 14 amino acids.

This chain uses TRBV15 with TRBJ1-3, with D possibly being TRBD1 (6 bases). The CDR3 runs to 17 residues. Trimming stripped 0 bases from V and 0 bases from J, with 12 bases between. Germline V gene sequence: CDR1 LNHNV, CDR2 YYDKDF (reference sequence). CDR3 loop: CATSRDLQGSSGNTIYF. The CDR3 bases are TGTGCCACCAGCAGAGATTTACAGGGCAGCTCTGGAAACACCATATATTTT.

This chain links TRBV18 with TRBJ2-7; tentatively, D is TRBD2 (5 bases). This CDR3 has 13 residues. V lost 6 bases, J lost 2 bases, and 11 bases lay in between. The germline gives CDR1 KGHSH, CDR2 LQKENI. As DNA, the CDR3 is TGTGCCAGCTCGTTTGAGGGAACCTACGAGCAGTACTTC. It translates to CASSFEGTYEQYF.

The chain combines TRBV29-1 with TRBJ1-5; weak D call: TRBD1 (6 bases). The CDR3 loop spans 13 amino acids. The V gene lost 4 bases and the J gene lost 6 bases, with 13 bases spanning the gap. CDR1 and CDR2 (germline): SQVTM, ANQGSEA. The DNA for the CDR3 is TGCAGCGTTGTTCAGGGGCAGGGTCAGCCCCAGCATTTT. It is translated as CSVVQGQGQPQHF.

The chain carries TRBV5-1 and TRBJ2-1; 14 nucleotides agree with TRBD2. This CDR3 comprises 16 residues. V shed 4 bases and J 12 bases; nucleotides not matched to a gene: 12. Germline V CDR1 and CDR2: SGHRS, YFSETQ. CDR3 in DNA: TGCGCCAGCAGCCTAACCGGGACTAGCGGGGGAACGGTGCAGTTCTTC. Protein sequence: CASSLTGTSGGTVQFF.

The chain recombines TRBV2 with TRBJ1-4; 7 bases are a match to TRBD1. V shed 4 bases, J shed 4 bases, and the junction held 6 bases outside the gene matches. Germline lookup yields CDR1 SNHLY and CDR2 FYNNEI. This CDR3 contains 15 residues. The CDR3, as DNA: TGTGCCAGCAGTGCCGGACAGGCCAATAATGAAAAACTGTTTTTT. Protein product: CASSAGQANNEKLFF.

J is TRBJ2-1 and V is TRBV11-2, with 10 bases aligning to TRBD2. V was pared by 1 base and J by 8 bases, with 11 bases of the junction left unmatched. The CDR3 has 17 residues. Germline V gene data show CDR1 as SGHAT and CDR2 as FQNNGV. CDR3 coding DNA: TGTGCCAGCAGCTTAGTAGTGAGCGGGGGGGCCGTCCATGAGCAGTTCTTC. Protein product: CASSLVVSGGAVHEQFF.

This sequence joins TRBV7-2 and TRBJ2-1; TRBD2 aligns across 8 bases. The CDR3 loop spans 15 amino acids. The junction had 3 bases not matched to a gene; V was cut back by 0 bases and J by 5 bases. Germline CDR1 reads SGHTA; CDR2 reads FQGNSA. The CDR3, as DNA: TGTGCCAGCAGCTTAGCTAGCGGGGCAAACAATGAGCAGTTCTTC. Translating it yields CASSLASGANNEQFF.

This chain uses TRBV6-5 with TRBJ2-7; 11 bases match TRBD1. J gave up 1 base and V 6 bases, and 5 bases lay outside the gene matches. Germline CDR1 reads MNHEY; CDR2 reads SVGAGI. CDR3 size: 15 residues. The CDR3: CASSRTGGLSYEQYF. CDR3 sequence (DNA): TGTGCCAGCAGCCGGACAGGGGGCCTATCCTACGAGCAGTACTTC.

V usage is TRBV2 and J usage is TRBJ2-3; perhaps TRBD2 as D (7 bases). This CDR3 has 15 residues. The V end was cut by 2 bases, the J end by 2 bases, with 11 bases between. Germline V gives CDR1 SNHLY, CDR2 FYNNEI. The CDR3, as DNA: TGTGCCAGCAGTGAACGGGGGGCTACCACAGATACGCAGTATTTT. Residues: CASSERGATTDTQYF. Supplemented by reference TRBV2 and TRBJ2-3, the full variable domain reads EPEVTQTPSHQVTQMGQEVILRCVPISNHLYFYWYRQILGQKVEFLVSFYNNEISEKSEIFDDQFSVERPDGSNFTLKIRSTKLEDSAMYFCASSERGATTDTQYFGPGTRLTVL.

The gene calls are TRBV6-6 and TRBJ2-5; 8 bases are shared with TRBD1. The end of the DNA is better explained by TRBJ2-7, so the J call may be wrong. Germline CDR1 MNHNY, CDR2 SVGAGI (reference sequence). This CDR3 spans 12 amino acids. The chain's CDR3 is CASSPGQGEQYF. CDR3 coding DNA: TGTGCCAGCAGTCCCGGACAGGGCGAGCAGTACTTC.

CDR3 sequence: CASTAPGQGARNTIYF. CDR3 nucleotides: TGTGCCAGTACCGCCCCAGGGCAGGGGGCCCGAAACACCATATATTTT. The chain has TRBV19 and TRBJ1-3, with TRBD1 matching over 8 bases. Germline V gene data show CDR1 as LNHDA and CDR2 as SQIVND (reference sequence). This CDR3 region has 16 residues. V dropped 7 bases and J dropped 5; count of bases not matched to a gene: 13.

The CDR3 protein is CATSRGDGQSYEQYF. For the CDR3, the DNA is TGTGCCACCAGCAGGGGTGACGGACAGTCCTACGAGCAGTACTTC. This chain joins TRBV15 and TRBJ2-7, with a possible D match to TRBD1 (6 bases). With 3 bases removed from V and 1 base from J, the gap between germline ends came to 13 bases. The CDR3 has 15 residues. Per the germline V gene, CDR1 is LNHNV and CDR2 is YYDKDF (reference sequence).

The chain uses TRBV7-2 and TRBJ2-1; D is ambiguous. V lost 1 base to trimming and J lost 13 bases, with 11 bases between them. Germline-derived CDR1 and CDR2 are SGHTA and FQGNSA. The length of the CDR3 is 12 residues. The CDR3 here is CASSLVGSLQFF. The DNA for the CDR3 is TGTGCCAGCAGCTTAGTTGGTAGCCTTCAGTTCTTC.

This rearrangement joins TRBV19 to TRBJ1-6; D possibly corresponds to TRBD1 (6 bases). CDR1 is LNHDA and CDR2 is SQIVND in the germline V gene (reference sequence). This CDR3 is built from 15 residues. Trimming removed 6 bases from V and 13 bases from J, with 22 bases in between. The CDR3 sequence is CASSPGGGLSVPLHF. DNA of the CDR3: TGTGCCAGTAGCCCCGGGGGGGGCCTAAGCGTGCCCCTCCACTTT.